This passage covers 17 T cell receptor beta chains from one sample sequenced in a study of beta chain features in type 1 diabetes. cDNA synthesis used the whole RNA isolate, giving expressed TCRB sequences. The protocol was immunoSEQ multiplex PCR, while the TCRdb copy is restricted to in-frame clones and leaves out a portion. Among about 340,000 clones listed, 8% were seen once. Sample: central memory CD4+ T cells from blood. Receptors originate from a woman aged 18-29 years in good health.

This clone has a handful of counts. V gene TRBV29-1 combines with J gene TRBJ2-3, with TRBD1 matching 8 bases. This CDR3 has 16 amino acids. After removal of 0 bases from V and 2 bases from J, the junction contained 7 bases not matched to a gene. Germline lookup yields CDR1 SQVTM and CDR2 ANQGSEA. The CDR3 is CSVEDFRGRSTDTQYF. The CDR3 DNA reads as TGCAGCGTTGAAGATTTCAGGGGGCGGTCCACAGATACGCAGTATTTT.

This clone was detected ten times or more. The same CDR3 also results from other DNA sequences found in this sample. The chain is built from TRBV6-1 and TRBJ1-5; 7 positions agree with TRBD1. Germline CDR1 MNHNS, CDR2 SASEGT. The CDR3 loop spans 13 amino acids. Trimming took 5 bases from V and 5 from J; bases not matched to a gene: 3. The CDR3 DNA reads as TGTGCCAGCAGTTCACAGGGGTATCAGCCCCAGCATTTT. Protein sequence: CASSSQGYQPQHF.

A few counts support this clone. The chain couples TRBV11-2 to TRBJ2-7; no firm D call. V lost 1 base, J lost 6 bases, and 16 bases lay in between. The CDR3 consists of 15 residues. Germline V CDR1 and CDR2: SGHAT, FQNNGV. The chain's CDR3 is CASSLGTAFPAEQYF. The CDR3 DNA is TGTGCCAGCAGCTTAGGGACCGCCTTTCCGGCCGAGCAGTACTTC.

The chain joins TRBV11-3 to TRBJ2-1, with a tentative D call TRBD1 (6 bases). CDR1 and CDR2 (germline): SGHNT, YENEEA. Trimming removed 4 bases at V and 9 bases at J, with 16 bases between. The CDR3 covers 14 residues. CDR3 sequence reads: CASSSRGSRGEQFF. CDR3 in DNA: TGTGCCAGCAGCTCGAGGGGTAGCAGGGGTGAGCAGTTCTTC.

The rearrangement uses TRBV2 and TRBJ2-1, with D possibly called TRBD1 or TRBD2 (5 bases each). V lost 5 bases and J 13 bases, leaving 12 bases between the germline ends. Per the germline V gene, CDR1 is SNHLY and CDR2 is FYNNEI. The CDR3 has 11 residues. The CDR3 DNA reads TGTGCCAGCAGTACTGGGGGACGCCAGTTCTTC. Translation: CASSTGGRQFF.

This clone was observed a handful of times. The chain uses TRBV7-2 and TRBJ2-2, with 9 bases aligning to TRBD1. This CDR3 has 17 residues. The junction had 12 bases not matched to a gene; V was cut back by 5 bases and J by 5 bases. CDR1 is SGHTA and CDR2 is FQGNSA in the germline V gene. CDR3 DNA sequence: TGTGCCAGCAGCGTAAGAGCCGGGACAGGGCAGACCGGGGAGCTGTTTTTT. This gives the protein CASSVRAGTGQTGELFF.

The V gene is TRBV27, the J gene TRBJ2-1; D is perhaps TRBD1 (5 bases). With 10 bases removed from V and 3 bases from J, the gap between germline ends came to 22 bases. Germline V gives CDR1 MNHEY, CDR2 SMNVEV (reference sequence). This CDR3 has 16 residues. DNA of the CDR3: TGTGCCACCGGGCGGACACTCAATCACGACTACAATGAGCAGTTCTTC. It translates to CATGRTLNHDYNEQFF.

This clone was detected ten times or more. The CDR3 coding sequence is TGTGCCAGCTCACCGGACCTTGAGGGGCCCCAGCATTTT. Its protein is CASSPDLEGPQHF. This sequence joins TRBV18 and TRBJ1-5; D is uncertain. CDR3 length equals 13 residues. Germline CDR1 and CDR2: KGHSH and LQKENI. Trimming stripped 3 bases from V and 9 bases from J, with 12 bases between.

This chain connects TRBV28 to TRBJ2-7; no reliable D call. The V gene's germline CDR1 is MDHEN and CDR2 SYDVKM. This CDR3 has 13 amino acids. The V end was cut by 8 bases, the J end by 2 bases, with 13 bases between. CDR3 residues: CASFSEKPYEQYF. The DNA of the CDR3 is TGTGCCAGCTTCTCGGAGAAGCCCTACGAGCAGTACTTC.

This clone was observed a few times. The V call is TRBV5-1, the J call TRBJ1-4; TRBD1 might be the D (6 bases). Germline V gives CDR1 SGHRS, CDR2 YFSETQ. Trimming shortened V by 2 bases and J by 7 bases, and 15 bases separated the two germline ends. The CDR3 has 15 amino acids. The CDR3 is CASSFRGDPTEKLFF. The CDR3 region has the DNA TGCGCCAGCAGCTTCAGGGGCGACCCGACTGAAAAACTGTTTTTT. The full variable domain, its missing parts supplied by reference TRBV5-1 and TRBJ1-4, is KAGVTQTPRYLIKTRGQQVTLSCSPISGHRSVSWYQQTPGQGLQFLFEYFSETQRNKGNFPGRFSGRQFSNSRSEMNVSTLELGDSALYLCASSFRGDPTEKLFFGSGTQLSVL.

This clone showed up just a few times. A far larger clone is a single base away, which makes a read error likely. Written as DNA, the CDR3 is TGTGCCAGCAGTATGAACACTGAAGCTTTCTTT. Protein: CASSMNTEAFF. The chain links TRBV28 to TRBJ1-1; unclear D gene. In germline, CDR1 is MDHEN, CDR2 SYDVKM. Trimming cost V 5 bases and J 0 bases, with 1 base left between them. This CDR3 spans 11 amino acids.

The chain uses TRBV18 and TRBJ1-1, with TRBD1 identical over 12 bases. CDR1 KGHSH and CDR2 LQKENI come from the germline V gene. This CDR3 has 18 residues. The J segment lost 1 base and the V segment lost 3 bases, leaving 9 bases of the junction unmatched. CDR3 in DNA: TGTGCCAGCTCACCCTTCGGGACAGGGGGCGAGGGGAACACTGAAGCTTTCTTT. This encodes CASSPFGTGGEGNTEAFF. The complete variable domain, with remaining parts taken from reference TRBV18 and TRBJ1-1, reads NAGVMQNPRHLVRRRGQEARLRCSPMKGHSHVYWYRQLPEEGLKFMVYLQKENIIDESGMPKERFSAEFPKEGPSILRIQQVVRGDSAAYFCASSPFGTGGEGNTEAFFGQGTRLTVV.

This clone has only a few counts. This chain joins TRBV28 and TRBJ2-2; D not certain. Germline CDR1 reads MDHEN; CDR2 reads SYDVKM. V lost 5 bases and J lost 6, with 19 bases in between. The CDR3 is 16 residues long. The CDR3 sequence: CASSHSDWMRPGELFF. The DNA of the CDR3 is TGTGCCAGCAGTCACTCAGACTGGATGCGACCCGGGGAGCTGTTTTTT.

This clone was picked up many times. The CDR3 coding sequence is TGTGCCAGCAGCCAAGATACTGGCGGTTACAATGAGCAGTTCTTC. It yields the protein CASSQDTGGYNEQFF. The J gene is TRBJ2-1, the V gene TRBV14; D is uncertain. Per the germline V gene, CDR1 is SGHDN and CDR2 is FVKESK. V shed 0 bases and J shed 4 bases, with 10 bases lying between them. This CDR3 contains 15 residues.

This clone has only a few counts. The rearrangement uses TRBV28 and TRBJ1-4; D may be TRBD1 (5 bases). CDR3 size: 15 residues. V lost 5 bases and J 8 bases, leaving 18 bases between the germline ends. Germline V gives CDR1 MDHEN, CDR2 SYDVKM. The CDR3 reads CASSGRDAGREKLFF. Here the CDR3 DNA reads TGTGCCAGCAGTGGAAGGGACGCTGGGCGGGAAAAACTGTTTTTT.

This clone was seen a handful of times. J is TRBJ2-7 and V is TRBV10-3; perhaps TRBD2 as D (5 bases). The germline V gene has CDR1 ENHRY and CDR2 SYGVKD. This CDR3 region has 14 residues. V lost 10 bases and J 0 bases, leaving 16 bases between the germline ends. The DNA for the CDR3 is TGTGCCACGCTTAGGACTTCCAGCTCCTACGAGCAGTACTTC. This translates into CATLRTSSSYEQYF.

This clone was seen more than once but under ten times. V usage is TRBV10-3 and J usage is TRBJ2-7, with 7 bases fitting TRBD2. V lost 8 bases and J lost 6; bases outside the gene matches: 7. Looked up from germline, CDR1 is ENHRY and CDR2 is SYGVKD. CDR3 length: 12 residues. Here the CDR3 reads CAIVTGGREQYF. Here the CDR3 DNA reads TGTGCCATCGTGACGGGGGGACGCGAGCAGTACTTC.